The T cell receptor beta chain described here comes from a study of CD8 T cells in Susac syndrome. The overall study: Within the group of sequenced Susac syndrome patients, 5 or 6 had active disease and 8 or 9 were in remission. Patients with Susac syndrome were therapy-naive, on corticosteroids, or on intravenous immunoglobulin alone at the time that blood was drawn. General observations from the study: No clonal expansion appeared among CD4+ T cells in Susac patients.

This clonotype appeared once. Its antigen is not identified. It was with random hexamers that roughly 0.5 to 1 ug RNA was reverse transcribed. The immunoSEQ assay covered 54 Vbeta and 13 Jbeta segments for CDR3. TCRdb ran MiXCR on the immunoSEQ multiplex PCR reads and lists one entry per CDR3 protein. The table lists some 180,000 distinct CDR3 sequences, roughly 94% of them singletons. The V and J ends lost 0 bases and 7 bases, in that order; junction bases with no gene match: 5. The CDR3 sequence is 15 residues long. Germline CDR1 reads SGDLS; CDR2 reads YYNGEE. This receptor was identified in a human donor with Susac syndrome. Sequenced sample: CD4+ T cells from PBMCs. The gene calls are TRBV9 and TRBJ2-1, with 9 nucleotides matching TRBD2. The CDR3, as DNA: TGTGCCAGCAGCGTAGGTTCTAGCGGGGAAAATGAGCAGTTCTTC. Amino acids: CASSVGSSGENEQFF.